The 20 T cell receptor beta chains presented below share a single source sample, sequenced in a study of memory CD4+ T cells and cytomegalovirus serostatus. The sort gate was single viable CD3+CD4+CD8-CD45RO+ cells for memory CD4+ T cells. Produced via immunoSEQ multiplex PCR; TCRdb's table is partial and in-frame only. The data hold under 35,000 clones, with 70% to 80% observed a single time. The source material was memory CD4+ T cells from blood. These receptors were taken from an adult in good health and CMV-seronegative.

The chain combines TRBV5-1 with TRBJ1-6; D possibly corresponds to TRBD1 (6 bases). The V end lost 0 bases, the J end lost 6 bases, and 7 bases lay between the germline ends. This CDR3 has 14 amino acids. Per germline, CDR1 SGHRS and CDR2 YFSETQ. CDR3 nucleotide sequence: TGCGCCAGCAGCTTGGGGACAGTTAATTCACCCCTCCACTTT. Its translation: CASSLGTVNSPLHF.

The CDR3 reads CASSQGQGGNEQFF. Written as DNA, the CDR3 is TGCGCCAGCAGCCAAGGGCAGGGTGGGAATGAGCAGTTCTTC. J is TRBJ2-1 and V is TRBV4-3, with a weak D call TRBD1 (5 bases). V was cut by 1 base and J by 7 bases, with 11 bases left in between. This CDR3 contains 14 residues. The germline V gene encodes CDR1 LGHNA and CDR2 YSLEER.

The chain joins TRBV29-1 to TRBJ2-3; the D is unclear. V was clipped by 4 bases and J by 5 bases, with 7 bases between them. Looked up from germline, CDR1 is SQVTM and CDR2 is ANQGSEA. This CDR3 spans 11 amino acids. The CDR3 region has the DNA TGCAGCGTTGCTATAGGAGATACGCAGTATTTT. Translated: CSVAIGDTQYF.

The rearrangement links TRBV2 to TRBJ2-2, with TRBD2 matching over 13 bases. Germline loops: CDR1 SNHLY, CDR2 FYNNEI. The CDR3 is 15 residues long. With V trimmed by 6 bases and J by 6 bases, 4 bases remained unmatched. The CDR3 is CASSGTSGTPGELFF. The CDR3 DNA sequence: TGTGCCAGCAGCGGGACTAGCGGGACTCCCGGGGAGCTGTTTTTT.

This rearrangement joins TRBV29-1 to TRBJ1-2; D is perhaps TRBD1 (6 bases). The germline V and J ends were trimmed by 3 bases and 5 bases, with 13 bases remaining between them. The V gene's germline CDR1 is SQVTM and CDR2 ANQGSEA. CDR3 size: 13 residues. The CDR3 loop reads CSVDVGQSYGYTF. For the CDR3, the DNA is TGCAGCGTTGATGTCGGACAGTCTTATGGCTACACCTTC.

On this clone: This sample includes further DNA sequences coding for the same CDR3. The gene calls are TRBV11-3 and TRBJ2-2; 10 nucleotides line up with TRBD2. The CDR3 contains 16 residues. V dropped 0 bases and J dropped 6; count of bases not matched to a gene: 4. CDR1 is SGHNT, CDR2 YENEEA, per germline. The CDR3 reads CASSLDPAGGPGELFF. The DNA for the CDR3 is TGTGCCAGCAGCTTAGACCCAGCGGGGGGGCCCGGGGAGCTGTTTTTT. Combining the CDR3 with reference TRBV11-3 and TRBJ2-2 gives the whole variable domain EAGVVQSPRYKIIEKKQPVAFWCNPISGHNTLYWYLQNLGQGPELLIRYENEEAVDDSQLPKDRFSAERLKGVDSTLKIQPAELGDSAVYLCASSLDPAGGPGELFFGEGSRLTVL.

For the CDR3, the DNA is TGTGCCAGCAGCTTAGGGGGTGTAGAGTCACCCCTCCACTTT. Protein sequence: CASSLGGVESPLHF. The chain couples TRBV7-2 to TRBJ1-6; the D is unclear. The germline V gene encodes CDR1 SGHTA and CDR2 FQGNSA. Trimming stripped 1 base from V and 10 bases from J, with 11 bases between. The CDR3 length is 14 residues.

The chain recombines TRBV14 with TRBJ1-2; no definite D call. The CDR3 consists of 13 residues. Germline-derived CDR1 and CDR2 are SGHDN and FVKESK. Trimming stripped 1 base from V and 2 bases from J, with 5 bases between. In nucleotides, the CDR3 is TGTGCCAGCAGCCAAGGCCAGAACTATGGCTACACCTTC. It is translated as CASSQGQNYGYTF.

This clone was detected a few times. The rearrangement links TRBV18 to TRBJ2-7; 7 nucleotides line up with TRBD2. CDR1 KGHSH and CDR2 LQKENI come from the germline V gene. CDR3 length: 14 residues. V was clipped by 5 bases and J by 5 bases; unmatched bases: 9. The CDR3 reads CASSGGVGTNEQYF. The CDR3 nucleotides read TGTGCCAGCTCAGGGGGTGTGGGGACTAACGAGCAGTACTTC.

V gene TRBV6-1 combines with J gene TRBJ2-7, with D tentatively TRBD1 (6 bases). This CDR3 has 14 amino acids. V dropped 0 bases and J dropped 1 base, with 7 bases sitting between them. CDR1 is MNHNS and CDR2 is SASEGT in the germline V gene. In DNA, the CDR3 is TGTGCCAGCAGTGAAGCAGGGGGATCCTACGAGCAGTACTTC. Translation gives CASSEAGGSYEQYF.

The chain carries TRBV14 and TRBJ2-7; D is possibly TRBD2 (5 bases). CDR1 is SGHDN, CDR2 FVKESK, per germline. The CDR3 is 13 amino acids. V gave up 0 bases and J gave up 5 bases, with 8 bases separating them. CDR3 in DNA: TGTGCCAGCAGCCAAGACGGGGTCCACGAGCAGTACTTC. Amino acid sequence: CASSQDGVHEQYF.

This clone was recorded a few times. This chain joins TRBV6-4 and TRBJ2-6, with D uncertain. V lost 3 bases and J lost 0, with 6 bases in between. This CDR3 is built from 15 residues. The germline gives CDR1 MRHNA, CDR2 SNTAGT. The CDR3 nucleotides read TGTGCCAGCAGTGATGCCGGCTCTGGGGCCAACGTCCTGACTTTC. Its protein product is CASSDAGSGANVLTF.

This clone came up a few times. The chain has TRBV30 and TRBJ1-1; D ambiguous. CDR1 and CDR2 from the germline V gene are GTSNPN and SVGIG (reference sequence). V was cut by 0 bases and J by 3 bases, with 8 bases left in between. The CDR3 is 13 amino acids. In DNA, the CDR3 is TGTGCCTGGAGTGTACGATGGGACACTGAAGCTTTCTTT. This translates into CAWSVRWDTEAFF.

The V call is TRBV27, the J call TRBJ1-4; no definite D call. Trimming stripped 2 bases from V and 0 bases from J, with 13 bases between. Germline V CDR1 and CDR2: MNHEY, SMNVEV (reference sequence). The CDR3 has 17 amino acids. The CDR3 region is CASSLRKGLSTNEKLFF. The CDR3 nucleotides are TGTGCCAGCAGTTTACGAAAGGGTCTTTCAACTAATGAAAAACTGTTTTTT. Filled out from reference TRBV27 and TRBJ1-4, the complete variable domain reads EAQVTQNPRYLITVTGKKLTVTCSQNMNHEYMSWYRQDPGLGLRQIYYSMNVEVTDKGDVPEGYKVSRKEKRNFPLILESPSPNQTSLYFCASSLRKGLSTNEKLFFGSGTQLSVL.

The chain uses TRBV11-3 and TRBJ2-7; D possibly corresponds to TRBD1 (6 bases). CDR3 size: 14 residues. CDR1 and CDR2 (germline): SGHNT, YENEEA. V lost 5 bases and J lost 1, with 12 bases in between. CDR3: CASSPGANSYEQYF. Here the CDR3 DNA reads TGTGCCAGCAGCCCAGGGGCGAATTCCTACGAGCAGTACTTC.

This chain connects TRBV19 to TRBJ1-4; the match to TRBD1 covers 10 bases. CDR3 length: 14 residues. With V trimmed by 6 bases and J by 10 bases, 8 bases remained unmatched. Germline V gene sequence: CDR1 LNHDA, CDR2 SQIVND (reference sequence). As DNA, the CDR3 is TGTGCCAGTAGGATGACAGGGGGCCAAGGAAAACTGTTTTTT. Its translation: CASRMTGGQGKLFF.

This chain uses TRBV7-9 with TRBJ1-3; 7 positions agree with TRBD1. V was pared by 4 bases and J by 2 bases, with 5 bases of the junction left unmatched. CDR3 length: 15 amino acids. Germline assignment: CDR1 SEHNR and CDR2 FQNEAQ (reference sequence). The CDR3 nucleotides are TGTGCCAGCAGCTCCCTAGGGACAGCTGGAAACACCATATATTTT. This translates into CASSSLGTAGNTIYF. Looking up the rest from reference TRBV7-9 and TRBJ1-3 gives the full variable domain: DTGVSQNPRHKITKRGQNVTFRCDPISEHNRLYWYRQTLGQGPEFLTYFQNEAQLEKSRLLSDRFSAERPKGSFSTLEIQRTEQGDSAMYLCASSSLGTAGNTIYFGEGSWLTVV.

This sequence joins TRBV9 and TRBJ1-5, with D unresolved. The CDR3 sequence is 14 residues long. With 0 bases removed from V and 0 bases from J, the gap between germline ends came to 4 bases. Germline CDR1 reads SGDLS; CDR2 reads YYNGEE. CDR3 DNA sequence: TGTGCCAGCAGCGTAGGTAGTAGCAATCAGCCCCAGCATTTT. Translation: CASSVGSSNQPQHF.

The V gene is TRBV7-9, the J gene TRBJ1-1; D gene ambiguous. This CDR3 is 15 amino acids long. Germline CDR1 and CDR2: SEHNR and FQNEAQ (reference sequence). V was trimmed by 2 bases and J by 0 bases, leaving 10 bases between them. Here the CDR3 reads CASSLLDGLNTEAFF. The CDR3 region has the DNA TGTGCCAGCAGCTTATTGGACGGCCTGAACACTGAAGCTTTCTTT.

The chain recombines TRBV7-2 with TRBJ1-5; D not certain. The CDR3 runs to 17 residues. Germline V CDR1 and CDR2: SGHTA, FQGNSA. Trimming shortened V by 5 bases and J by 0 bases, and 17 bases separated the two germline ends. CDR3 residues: CASSPAQTSYSNQPQHF. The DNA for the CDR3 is TGTGCCAGCAGCCCAGCACAAACCTCTTATAGCAATCAGCCCCAGCATTTT.